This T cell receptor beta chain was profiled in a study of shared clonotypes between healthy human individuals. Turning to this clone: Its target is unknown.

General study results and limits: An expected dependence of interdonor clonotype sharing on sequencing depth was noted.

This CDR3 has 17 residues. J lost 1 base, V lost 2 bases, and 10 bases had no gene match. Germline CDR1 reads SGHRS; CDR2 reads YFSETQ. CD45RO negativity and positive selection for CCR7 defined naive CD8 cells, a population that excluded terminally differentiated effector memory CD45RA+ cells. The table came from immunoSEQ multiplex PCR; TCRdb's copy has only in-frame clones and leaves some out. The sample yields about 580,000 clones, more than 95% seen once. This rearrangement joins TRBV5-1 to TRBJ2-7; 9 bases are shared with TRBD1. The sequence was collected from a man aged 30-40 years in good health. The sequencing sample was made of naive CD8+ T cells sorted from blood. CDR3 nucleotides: TGCGCCAGCAGCTTCCCGGGGGACGGGACAGGGTCCTACGAGCAGTACTTC. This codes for CASSFPGDGTGSYEQYF.